Listed below are T cell receptor beta chains from one sample, sequenced in a study of T cell responses to AZD1222 COVID-19 vaccine. Libraries were prepared by immunoSEQ multiplex PCR; TCRdb keeps only in-frame clonotypes and omits some of them. Seen here are 80,000 to 100,000 clones, about 89% observed once, and the top ten hold approximately 5.2%. Sequenced here: peripheral blood, sampled 28 days after the second AZD1222 dose. The receptor source for this set is an adult who received the AZD1222 COVID-19 vaccine. CDR3s include the opening cysteine and the closing phenylalanine or tryptophan. The D gene is left open where the match is weak. Clone size is given for some rows only: seen once, a few or many times, or a class if the clone is expanded.

d_gene	abundance	v_gene	j_gene	CDR3nt	CDR3aa
NA	NA	TRBV11-2	TRBJ1-2	TGTGCCAGCAGCTTATTAGGGAGGGCTGGCTACACCTTC	CASSLLGRAGYTF
NA	NA	TRBV25-1	TRBJ1-6	TGTGCCAGCAGAGAGTCCTATAATTCACCCCTCCACTTT	CASRESYNSPLHF
NA	NA	TRBV6-5	TRBJ1-5	TGTGCCAGCAGTCACAGGATGGGCAATCAGCCCCAGCATTTT	CASSHRMGNQPQHF
NA	NA	TRBV6-4	TRBJ2-1	TGTGCCAGCAGTGAAACGGGGGAGTACAATGAGCAGTTCTTC	CASSETGEYNEQFF
NA	NA	TRBV2	TRBJ2-4	TGTGCCAGCAGTGAATCTTGGGCTGTAGCCAAAAACATTCAGTACTTC	CASSESWAVAKNIQYF
NA	NA	TRBV19	TRBJ2-2	TGTGCCAGTAGTCCCTTGGGTAGCACCGGGGAGCTGTTTTTT	CASSPLGSTGELFF
TRBD1	NA	TRBV11-2	TRBJ1-1	TGTGCCAGCAGCTCTAGTCTGGGACAGGGGAACACTGAAGCTTTCTTT	CASSSSLGQGNTEAFF
TRBD1	once	TRBV2	TRBJ1-5	TGTGCCAGCAGCCGCCAGGGGACAGGGCTCAATCAGCCCCAGCATTTT	CASSRQGTGLNQPQHF
NA	few	TRBV3-1/TRBV3-2	TRBJ1-5	TGTGCCAGCAGCCAAGGGGCAGGGGGCAATCAGCCCCAGCATTTT	CASSQGAGGNQPQHF
NA	once	TRBV5-1	TRBJ1-3	TGCGCCAGCAGCTTGGAAGGGGGACCTGGAAACACCATATATTTT	CASSLEGGPGNTIYF
TRBD1	NA	TRBV2	TRBJ2-7	TGTGCCAGCAGTGCCGGCTACAGGGGAGAATACGAGCAGTACTTC	CASSAGYRGEYEQYF
TRBD1	NA	TRBV27	TRBJ1-4	TGTGCCAGCAGTCCCCGGGCCTTAGCTGGGACAGGGCACGATGAAAAACTGTTTTTT	CASSPRALAGTGHDEKLFF
NA	once	TRBV5-1	TRBJ2-5	TGCGCCAGCAGCCCGGGGGTTCGGGGGCTTCAAGAGACCCAGTACTTC	CASSPGVRGLQETQYF
NA	NA	TRBV15	TRBJ2-7	TGTGCCACCAGCAGCCACTTCTACGAGCAGTACTTC	CATSSHFYEQYF
TRBD1	NA	TRBV18	TRBJ1-5	TGTGCCAGCTCAATCGGACAGGGGGCCGGTCAGCCCCAGCATTTT	CASSIGQGAGQPQHF
NA	NA	TRBV10-3	TRBJ1-2	TGTGCCATCAGTGGAGGAGACAGAGTCTATGGCTACACCTTC	CAISGGDRVYGYTF
TRBD2	NA	TRBV6-5	TRBJ2-2	TGTGCCAGCAGTAACATTGACGGGGGGACCGGGGAGCTGTTTTTT	CASSNIDGGTGELFF
TRBD2	NA	TRBV11-3	TRBJ2-7	TGTGCCAGCAGCTTTACGGCGGGGGGGCCATACGAGCAGTACTTC	CASSFTAGGPYEQYF
NA	NA	TRBV21-1	TRBJ1-4	TGTGCCAGCACAAAAGTTGAGGGAAGGGAGGGAACTAATGAAAAACTGTTTTTT	CASTKVEGREGTNEKLFF